This TCR beta chain came from a study of blood T cell repertoires in COVID-19. Study information: Samples of COVID-19 (acute and convalescent) were obtained from the United States, Italy and Spain. The analysed material was cDNA or gDNA that came from T cells, B-cell-depleted T cells, or PBMCs.

Authors' analysis steps: Amplification of reference gene primers was used by the study to estimate nucleated cell counts. Some clones are missing from TCRdb's copy, which holds only in-frame ones; the method was immunoSEQ multiplex PCR. V and J calls and clone size are as listed in that table; D and trimming were resolved from the DNA. Of approximately 79,000 clones in the sample, more than 85% were seen once. The CDR3 covers 14 residues. The germline CDR1 and CDR2 sequences are LNHDA and SQIVND (reference sequence). The V end lost 7 bases, the J end lost 2 bases, and 15 bases lay between the germline ends.

This sequence was found in a man in his 60s with acute or convalescent COVID-19. The sample comprised peripheral blood. The chain uses TRBV19 and TRBJ2-7, with D possibly matching TRBD1 (6 bases). CDR3: CASTRSGDTYEQYF. The CDR3 DNA is TGTGCCAGTACAAGATCAGGGGATACCTACGAGCAGTACTTC.